These T cell receptor beta chains were read from a single sample in a study of blood T cell repertoires in COVID-19. Sequencing used immunoSEQ multiplex PCR; TCRdb keeps in-frame clones, though not all of them. The repertoire has approximately 140,000 clones, 75% to 90% of them found once; the top ten carry roughly 4%. The material sequenced was PBMCs or T cells enriched from blood (not recorded which). These receptors were obtained from a woman aged 40 to 55 who had been exposed to COVID-19. Both conserved end residues are part of each CDR3. The D gene is left open where the match is weak. Rows give clone size only sometimes, using once, few, many, or a class for an expanded clone.

TRBV19,many,.,TRBJ1-1,TGTGCCAGTAGTGTACAGGTTGCCACTGAAGCTTTCTTT,CASSVQVATEAFF
TRBV6-2/TRBV6-3,once,.,TRBJ1-1,TGTGCCAGCAGTTACGCACGGTGGACTGAAGCTTTCTTT,CASSYARWTEAFF
TRBV4-1,.,.,TRBJ1-6,TGCGCCAGCAGCCAAAGACAGATTAATTCACCCCTCCACTTT,CASSQRQINSPLHF
TRBV5-4,few,TRBD2,TRBJ2-7,TGTGCCAGCAGCTTCAGGACTAGCGGAGCTGGGGAGCAGTACTTC,CASSFRTSGAGEQYF
TRBV5-1,.,.,TRBJ1-4,TGCGCCAGCAGCTTGCCACAGGGTGAGAATGAAAAACTGTTTTTT,CASSLPQGENEKLFF
TRBV28,.,TRBD2,TRBJ2-3,TGTGCCAGCAGATTTACGGGGGGGCAGGATACGCAGTATTTT,CASRFTGGQDTQYF
TRBV28,.,.,TRBJ2-5,TGTGCCAGTGGAACACAGGGAAAGGAGACCCAGTACTTC,CASGTQGKETQYF
TRBV11-2,once,TRBD2,TRBJ2-2,TGTGCCAGCAGCCGACGACTAGCGGAGAACACCGGGGAGCTGTTTTTT,CASSRRLAENTGELFF
TRBV29-1,.,.,TRBJ1-1,TGCAGCGTTGGGGGGGGCGACATTGGGGAAGCTTTCTTT,CSVGGGDIGEAFF
TRBV27,.,.,TRBJ2-7,TGTGCCAGCAGTTCAGCCGGGGTCTACGAGCAGTACTTC,CASSSAGVYEQYF
TRBV2,.,TRBD1,TRBJ2-7,TGTGCCAGCAGTGTAACACAGGGGATATCCTACGAGCAGTACTTC,CASSVTQGISYEQYF
TRBV6-5,.,TRBD1,TRBJ1-4,TGTGCCAGCAGGTGGACAGGGCTAAATGAAAAACTGTTTTTT,CASRWTGLNEKLFF
TRBV25-1,.,TRBD1,TRBJ1-6,TGTGCCAGCAGTGGGGGGTCGACAGGGAACAATTCACCCCTCCACTTT,CASSGGSTGNNSPLHF
TRBV27,.,.,TRBJ2-7,TGTGCCAGCAGGACAGTGAAGCGGGCCGCCTACGAGCAGTACTTC,CASRTVKRAAYEQYF
TRBV14,.,.,TRBJ2-7,TGTGCCAGCAGCCACCCGATCGGCGAGCAGTACTTC,CASSHPIGEQYF
TRBV5-6,.,.,TRBJ2-7,TGTGCCAGCAGCGCGCAGGCCTACGAGCAGTACTTC,CASSAQAYEQYF
TRBV6-5,once,.,TRBJ2-7,TGTGCCAGCAGCCTACAGAGCTCCTACGAGCAGTACTTC,CASSLQSSYEQYF
TRBV11-2,.,TRBD1,TRBJ1-2,TGTGCCAGCAGCTCAGTGGGACAGGGGGTCTATGGCTACACCTTC,CASSSVGQGVYGYTF
TRBV6-6,.,.,TRBJ2-1,TGTGCCAGCAGTTACCCTATCGGAGGGGTCAATGAGCAGTTCTTC,CASSYPIGGVNEQFF
TRBV5-1,.,TRBD1,TRBJ2-3,TGCGCCAGCAGCTTGGGACAGGGGATTTCAGATACGCAGTATTTT,CASSLGQGISDTQYF
TRBV6-1,few,.,TRBJ1-5,TGTGCCAGCAGTGAAGCGAACCGGTTACAGCCCCAGCATTTT,CASSEANRLQPQHF
TRBV24-1,.,.,TRBJ1-2,TGTGCCACCAGTGTTTCAGGCCCACTCTATGGCTACACCTTC,CATSVSGPLYGYTF
TRBV7-2,.,.,TRBJ1-1,TGTGCCAGCAGCTTCCCCATTACGAGGGCTGGGATGAACACTGAAGCTTTCTTT,CASSFPITRAGMNTEAFF
TRBV2,few,.,TRBJ1-6,TGTGCCAGCAGCCAATTAACTACCTATAATTCACCCCTCCACTTT,CASSQLTTYNSPLHF
TRBV2,.,.,TRBJ1-1,TGTGCCAGCAGTGAAACAGGTATTATGGAGAAAGCTTTCTTT,CASSETGIMEKAFF
TRBV5-4,few,.,TRBJ1-2,TGTGCCAGCAGCTTGGAGCAGGGAATCTACGGCTACACCTTC,CASSLEQGIYGYTF
TRBV29-1,.,TRBD1,TRBJ1-4,TGCAGCGGCTCCGGGACAGGGCGCGAAAAACTGTTTTTT,CSGSGTGREKLFF
TRBV5-1,.,TRBD1,TRBJ1-2,TGCGCCAGCAGCGAAGCCGGGACAGGGACCGGCTACACCTTC,CASSEAGTGTGYTF